A selection of T cell receptor beta chains follows, all from one sample in a study of blood T cell repertoires in COVID-19. Clones were read by immunoSEQ multiplex PCR, and TCRdb kept only the in-frame ones, dropping some. This sample has fewer than 700,000 clones; roughly 91% occur once, and the top ten carry about 8.2%. Material for sequencing was peripheral blood. The receptor source for this set is a woman in her 50s with COVID-19, enrolled during active disease. CDR3s include the opening cysteine and the closing phenylalanine or tryptophan. Each record gives: J gene, V gene, clone size, CDR3 protein. Only some rows state a clone size, as once, few, many or a class for expanded clones.

j_call: TRBJ2-3
v_call: TRBV10-3
clone_size: .
cdr3_aa: CASSSGFSTDTQYF

j_call: TRBJ2-1
v_call: TRBV19
clone_size: .
cdr3_aa: CASSITGTSGGFYNEQFF

j_call: TRBJ1-2
v_call: TRBV12-3/TRBV12-4
clone_size: .
cdr3_aa: CASSLMTAGGYTF

j_call: .
v_call: TRBV19
clone_size: .
cdr3_aa: CASSFRTGGIAELFF

j_call: TRBJ2-3
v_call: TRBV5-6
clone_size: .
cdr3_aa: CASSPTQGAGTDTQYF

j_call: TRBJ2-3
v_call: TRBV11-2
clone_size: .
cdr3_aa: CASSVGGGTDTQYF

j_call: TRBJ1-6
v_call: TRBV5-5
clone_size: once
cdr3_aa: CASSLIYPNSPLHF

j_call: TRBJ2-2
v_call: TRBV7-3
clone_size: .
cdr3_aa: CASSLEKIRANTGELFF

j_call: TRBJ2-5
v_call: TRBV6-2/TRBV6-3
clone_size: once
cdr3_aa: CASSFPTRGPTQETQYF

j_call: TRBJ1-2
v_call: TRBV4-1
clone_size: .
cdr3_aa: CASSQVGTGSYGYTF

j_call: TRBJ1-4
v_call: TRBV28
clone_size: .
cdr3_aa: CASRLQGPNEKLFF

j_call: TRBJ2-1
v_call: TRBV19
clone_size: .
cdr3_aa: CASSPDRVSYNEQFF